The T cell receptor (beta chain) under discussion was sequenced for a study of cytomegalovirus exposure and HLA in healthy donors. Study at large: Some 85 million unique TCRs, all from HLA-typed donors, were included in an early release of the data.

Of note for this clone: Its target is unknown.

Primers for the PCR totalled 60 Vbeta and 13 Jbeta. Profiling relied on immunoSEQ multiplex PCR, and the TCRdb table lists in-frame clones only, not all of them. The data show fewer than 250,000 clones, more than 65% seen once. V lost 5 bases to trimming and J lost 0 bases; unmatched junction nucleotides: 7. The germline V gene encodes CDR1 SGHAT and CDR2 FQNNGV. This CDR3 region has 15 residues. Study results and limitations: The authors later found most CMV-associated TCR beta chains appeared HLA-restricted.

Healthy donors of bone marrow made up the group. Sample: PBMCs. This receptor was obtained from a woman in her twenties or thirties in good health and CMV-seropositive. The chain uses TRBV11-2 and TRBJ2-7; 7 bases map to TRBD2. CDR3 DNA sequence: TGTGCCAGCAGCCAAAGCGGGACGGTCTCCTACGAGCAGTACTTC. It specifies CASSQSGTVSYEQYF.